This note documents a single T cell receptor (beta chain) sequence. Other DNA variants within this sample encode the same CDR3. This CDR3 contains 13 residues. The germline V gene encodes CDR1 MNHNS and CDR2 SASEGT. V was cut by 3 bases and J by 0 bases, with 3 bases left in between. The source of the sample is a study of technical replicates of blood from four donors. Here immunoSEQ multiplex PCR was the method, and the copy in TCRdb shows in-frame clones only, minus some. The table shows approximately 80,000 clones, with 90% to 95% occurring only once. The sequenced material came from T cells isolated from PBMCs. The TCR originated in a human donor in good health. The rearrangement uses TRBV6-1 and TRBJ1-5; no reliable D call. In DNA form, the CDR3 reads TGTGCCAGCAGTGATAATAGCAATCAGCCCCAGCATTTT. Translating gives CASSDNSNQPQHF.